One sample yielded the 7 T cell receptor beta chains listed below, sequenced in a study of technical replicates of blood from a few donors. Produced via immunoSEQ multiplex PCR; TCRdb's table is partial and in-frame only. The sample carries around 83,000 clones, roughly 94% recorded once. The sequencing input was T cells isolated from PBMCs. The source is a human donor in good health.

The CDR3 bases are TGCGCCAGCAGCTCCCGAGATCGACTAGCGGGGGAGCAGTTCTTC. Its translation: CASSSRDRLAGEQFF. The chain carries TRBV5-1 and TRBJ2-1; 11 bases line up with TRBD2. Germline CDR1 SGHRS, CDR2 YFSETQ. CDR3 length: 15 amino acids. V gave up 3 bases and J gave up 10 bases; unmatched junction bases: 9. Based on the CDR3 plus reference TRBV5-1 and TRBJ2-1, the full variable domain is KAGVTQTPRYLIKTRGQQVTLSCSPISGHRSVSWYQQTPGQGLQFLFEYFSETQRNKGNFPGRFSGRQFSNSRSEMNVSTLELGDSALYLCASSSRDRLAGEQFFGPGTRLTVL.

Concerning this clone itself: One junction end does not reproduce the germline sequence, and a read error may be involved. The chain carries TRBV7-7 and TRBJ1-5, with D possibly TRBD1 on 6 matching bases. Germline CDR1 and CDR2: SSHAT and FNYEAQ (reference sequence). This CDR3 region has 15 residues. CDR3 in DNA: TGTGCTAGCAGTTTACGATGGACAGACAATCAGCCCCAGCATTTT. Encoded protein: CASSLRWTDNQPQHF. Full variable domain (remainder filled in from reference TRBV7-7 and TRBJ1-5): GAGVSQSPRYKVTKRGQDVTLRCDPISSHATLYWYQQALGQGPEFLTYFNYEAQPDKSGLPSDRFSAERPEGSISTLTIQRTEQRDSAMYRCASSLRWTDNQPQHFGDGTRLSIL.

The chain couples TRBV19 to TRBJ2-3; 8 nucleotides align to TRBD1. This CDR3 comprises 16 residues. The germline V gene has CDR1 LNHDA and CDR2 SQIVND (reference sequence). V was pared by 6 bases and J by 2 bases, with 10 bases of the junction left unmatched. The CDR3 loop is CASSRMDREYTDTQYF. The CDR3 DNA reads TGTGCCAGTAGCCGCATGGACAGGGAATACACAGATACGCAGTATTTT.

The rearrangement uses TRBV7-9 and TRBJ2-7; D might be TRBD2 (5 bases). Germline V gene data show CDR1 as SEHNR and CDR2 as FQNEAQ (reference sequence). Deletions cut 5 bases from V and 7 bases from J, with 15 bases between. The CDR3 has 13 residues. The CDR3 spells CASSIKGEGEQYF. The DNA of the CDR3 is TGTGCCAGCAGCATAAAAGGAGAGGGAGAGCAGTACTTC.

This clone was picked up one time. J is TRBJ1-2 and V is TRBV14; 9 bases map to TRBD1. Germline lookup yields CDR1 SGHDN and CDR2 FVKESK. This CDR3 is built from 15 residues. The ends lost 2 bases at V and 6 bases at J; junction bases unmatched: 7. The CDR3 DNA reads TGTGCCAGCAGCCAAACCACAGGGGGCTACGATGGCTACACCTTC. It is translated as CASSQTTGGYDGYTF.

The CDR3 DNA is TGTGCCAGCAGTTACTCTACAAGCTCCTACAATGAGCAGTTCTTC. Protein sequence: CASSYSTSSYNEQFF. The V call is TRBV6-6, the J call TRBJ2-1; D is undetermined. The CDR3 is made up of 15 amino acids. Trimming left V 0 bases short and J 0 bases short, with 6 bases between. CDR1 is MNHNY, CDR2 SVGAGI, per germline (reference sequence).

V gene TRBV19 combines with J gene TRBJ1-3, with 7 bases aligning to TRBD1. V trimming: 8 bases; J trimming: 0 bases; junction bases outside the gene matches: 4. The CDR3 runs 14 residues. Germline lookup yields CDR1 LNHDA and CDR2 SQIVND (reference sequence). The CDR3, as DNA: TGTGCCAGTTCTTCAGGGGGCTCTGGAAACACCATATATTTT. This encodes CASSSGGSGNTIYF.